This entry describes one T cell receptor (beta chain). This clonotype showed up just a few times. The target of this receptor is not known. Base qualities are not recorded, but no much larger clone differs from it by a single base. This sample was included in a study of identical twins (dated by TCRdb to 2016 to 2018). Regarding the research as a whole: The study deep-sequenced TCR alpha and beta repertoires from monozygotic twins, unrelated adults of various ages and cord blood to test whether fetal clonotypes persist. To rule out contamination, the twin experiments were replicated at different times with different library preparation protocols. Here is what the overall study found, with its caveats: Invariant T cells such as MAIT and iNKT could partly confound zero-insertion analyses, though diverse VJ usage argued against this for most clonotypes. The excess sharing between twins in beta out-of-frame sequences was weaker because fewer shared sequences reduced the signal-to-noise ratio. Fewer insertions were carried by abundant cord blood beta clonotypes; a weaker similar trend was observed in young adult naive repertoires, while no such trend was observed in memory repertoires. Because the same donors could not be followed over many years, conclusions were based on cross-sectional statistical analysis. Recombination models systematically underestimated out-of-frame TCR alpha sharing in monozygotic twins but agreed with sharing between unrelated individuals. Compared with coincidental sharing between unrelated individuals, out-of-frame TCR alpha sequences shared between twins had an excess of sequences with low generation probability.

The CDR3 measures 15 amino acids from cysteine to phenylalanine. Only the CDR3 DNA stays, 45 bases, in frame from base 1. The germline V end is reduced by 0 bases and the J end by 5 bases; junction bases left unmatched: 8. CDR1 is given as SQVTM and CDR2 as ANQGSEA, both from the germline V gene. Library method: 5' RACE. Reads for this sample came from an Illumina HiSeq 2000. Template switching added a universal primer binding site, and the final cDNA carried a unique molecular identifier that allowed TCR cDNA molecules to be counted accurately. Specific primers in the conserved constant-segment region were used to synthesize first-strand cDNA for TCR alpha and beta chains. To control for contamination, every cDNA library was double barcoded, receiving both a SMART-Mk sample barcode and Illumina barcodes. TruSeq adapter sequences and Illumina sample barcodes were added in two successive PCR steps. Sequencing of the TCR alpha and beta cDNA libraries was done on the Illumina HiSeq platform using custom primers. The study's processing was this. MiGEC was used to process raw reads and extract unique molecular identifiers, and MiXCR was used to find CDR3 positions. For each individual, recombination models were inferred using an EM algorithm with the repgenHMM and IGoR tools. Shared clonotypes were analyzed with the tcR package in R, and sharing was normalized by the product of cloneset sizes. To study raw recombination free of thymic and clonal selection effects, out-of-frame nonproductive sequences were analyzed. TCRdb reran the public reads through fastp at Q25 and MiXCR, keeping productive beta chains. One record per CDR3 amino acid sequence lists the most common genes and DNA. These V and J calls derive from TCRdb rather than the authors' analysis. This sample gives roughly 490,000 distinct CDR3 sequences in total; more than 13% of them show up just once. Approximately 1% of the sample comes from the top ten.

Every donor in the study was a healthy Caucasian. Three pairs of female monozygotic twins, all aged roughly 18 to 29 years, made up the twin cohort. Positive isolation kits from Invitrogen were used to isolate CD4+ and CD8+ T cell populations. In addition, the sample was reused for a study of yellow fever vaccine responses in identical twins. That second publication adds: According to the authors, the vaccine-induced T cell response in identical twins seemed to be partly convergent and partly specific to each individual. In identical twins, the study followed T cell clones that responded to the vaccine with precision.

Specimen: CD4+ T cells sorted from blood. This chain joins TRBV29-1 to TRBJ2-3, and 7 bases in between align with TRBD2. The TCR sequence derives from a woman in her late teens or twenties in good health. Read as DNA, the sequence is TGCAGCGTTGAAGATCTCTTGACGGGGGGAGATACGCAGTATTTT. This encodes CSVEDLLTGGDTQYF.